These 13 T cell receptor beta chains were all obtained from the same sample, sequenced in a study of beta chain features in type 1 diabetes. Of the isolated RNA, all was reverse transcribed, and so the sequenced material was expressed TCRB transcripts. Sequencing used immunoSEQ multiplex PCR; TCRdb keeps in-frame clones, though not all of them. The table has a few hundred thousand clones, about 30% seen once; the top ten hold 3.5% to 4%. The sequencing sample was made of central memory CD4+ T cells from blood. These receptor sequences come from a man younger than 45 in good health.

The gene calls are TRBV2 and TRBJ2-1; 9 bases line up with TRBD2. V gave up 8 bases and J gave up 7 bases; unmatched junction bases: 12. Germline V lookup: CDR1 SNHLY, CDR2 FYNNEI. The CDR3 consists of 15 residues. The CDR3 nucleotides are TGTGCCAGCCTGGAGCGGAGCGGGGGGCTGAATGAGCAGTTCTTC. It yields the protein CASLERSGGLNEQFF.

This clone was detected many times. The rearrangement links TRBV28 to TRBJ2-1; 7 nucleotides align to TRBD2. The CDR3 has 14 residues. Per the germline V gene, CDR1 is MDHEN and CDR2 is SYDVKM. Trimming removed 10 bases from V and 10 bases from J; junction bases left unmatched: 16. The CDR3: CATLGGTTSKEQFF. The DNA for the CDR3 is TGTGCCACCCTTGGAGGGACTACGTCCAAGGAGCAGTTCTTC.

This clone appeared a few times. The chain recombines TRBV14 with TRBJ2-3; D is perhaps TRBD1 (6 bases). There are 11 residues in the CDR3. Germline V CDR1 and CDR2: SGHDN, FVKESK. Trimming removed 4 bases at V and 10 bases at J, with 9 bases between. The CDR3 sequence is CASSLGTSQYF. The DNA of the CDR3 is TGTGCCAGCAGCCTCGGGACATCGCAGTATTTT.

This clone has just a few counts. Here the CDR3 DNA reads TGTGCCAGCAGTCTTTGGGCAGGGGTGCCCTACGAGCAGTACTTC. It encodes CASSLWAGVPYEQYF. This rearrangement joins TRBV27 to TRBJ2-7; tentative D call: TRBD1 (6 bases). The germline gives CDR1 MNHEY, CDR2 SMNVEV (reference sequence). The CDR3 spans 15 residues. The ends were cut back, 5 bases at V and 2 bases at J, with 16 bases in the middle.

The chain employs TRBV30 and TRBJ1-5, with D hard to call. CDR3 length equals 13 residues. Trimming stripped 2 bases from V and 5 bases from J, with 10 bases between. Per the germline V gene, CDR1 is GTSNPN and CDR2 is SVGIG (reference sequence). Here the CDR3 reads CAWSMQEYQPQHF. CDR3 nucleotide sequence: TGTGCCTGGAGTATGCAGGAGTATCAGCCCCAGCATTTT.

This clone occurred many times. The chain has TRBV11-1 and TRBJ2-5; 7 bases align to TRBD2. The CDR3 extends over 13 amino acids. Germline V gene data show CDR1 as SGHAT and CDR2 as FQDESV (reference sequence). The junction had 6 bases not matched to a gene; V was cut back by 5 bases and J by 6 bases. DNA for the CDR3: TGTGCCAGCAGCCTAAGCGGGGATAAGACCCAGTACTTC. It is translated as CASSLSGDKTQYF. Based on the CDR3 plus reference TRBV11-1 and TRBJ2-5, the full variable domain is EAEVAQSPRYKITEKSQAVAFWCDPISGHATLYWYRQILGQGPELLVQFQDESVVDDSQLPKDRFSAERLKGVDSTLKIQPAELGDSAMYLCASSLSGDKTQYFGPGTRLLVL.

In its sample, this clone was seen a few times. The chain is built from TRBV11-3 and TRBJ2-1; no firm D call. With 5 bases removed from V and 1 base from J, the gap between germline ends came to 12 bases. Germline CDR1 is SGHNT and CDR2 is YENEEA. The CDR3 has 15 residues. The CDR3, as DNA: TGTGCCAGCAGCCCCGATGTTCGATCCTACAATGAGCAGTTCTTC. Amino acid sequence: CASSPDVRSYNEQFF. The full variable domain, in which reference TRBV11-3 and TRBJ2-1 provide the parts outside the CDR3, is EAGVVQSPRYKIIEKKQPVAFWCNPISGHNTLYWYLQNLGQGPELLIRYENEEAVDDSQLPKDRFSAERLKGVDSTLKIQPAELGDSAVYLCASSPDVRSYNEQFFGPGTRLTVL.

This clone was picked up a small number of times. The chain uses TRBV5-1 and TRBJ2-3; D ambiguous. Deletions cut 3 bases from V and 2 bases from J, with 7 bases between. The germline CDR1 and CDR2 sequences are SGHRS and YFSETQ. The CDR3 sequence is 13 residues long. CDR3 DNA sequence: TGCGCCAGCAGCTCGCCCCACACAGATACGCAGTATTTT. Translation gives CASSSPHTDTQYF.

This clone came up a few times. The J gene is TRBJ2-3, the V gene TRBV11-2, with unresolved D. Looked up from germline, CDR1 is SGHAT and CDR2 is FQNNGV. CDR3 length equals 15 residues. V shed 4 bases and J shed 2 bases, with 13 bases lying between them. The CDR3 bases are TGTGCCAGCAGCTACCCCGGTGGGCCCACAGATACGCAGTATTTT. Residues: CASSYPGGPTDTQYF. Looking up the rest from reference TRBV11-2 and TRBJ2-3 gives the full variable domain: EAGVAQSPRYKIIEKRQSVAFWCNPISGHATLYWYQQILGQGPKLLIQFQNNGVVDDSQLPKDRFSAERLKGVDSTLKIQPAKLEDSAVYLCASSYPGGPTDTQYFGPGTRLTVL.

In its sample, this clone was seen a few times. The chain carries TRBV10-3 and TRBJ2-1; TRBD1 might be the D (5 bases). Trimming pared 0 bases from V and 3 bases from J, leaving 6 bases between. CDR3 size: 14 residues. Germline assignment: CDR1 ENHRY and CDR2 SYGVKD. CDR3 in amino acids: CAISESTGYNEQFF. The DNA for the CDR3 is TGTGCCATCAGTGAGTCAACAGGCTACAATGAGCAGTTCTTC.

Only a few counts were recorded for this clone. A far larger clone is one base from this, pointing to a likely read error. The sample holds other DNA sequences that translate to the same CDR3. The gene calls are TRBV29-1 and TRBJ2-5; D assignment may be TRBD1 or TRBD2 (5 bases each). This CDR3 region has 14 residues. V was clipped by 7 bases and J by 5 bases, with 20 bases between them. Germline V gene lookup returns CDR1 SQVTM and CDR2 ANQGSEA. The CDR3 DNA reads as TGCAGCGGTGTGAGAGGGTACGGGGACGAGACCCAGTACTTC. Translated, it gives CSGVRGYGDETQYF. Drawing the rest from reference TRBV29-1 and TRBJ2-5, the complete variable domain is SAVISQKPSRDICQRGTSLTIQCQVDSQVTMMFWYRQQPGQSLTLIATANQGSEATYESGFVIDKFPISRPNLTFSTLTVSNMSPEDSSIYLCSGVRGYGDETQYFGPGTRLLVL.

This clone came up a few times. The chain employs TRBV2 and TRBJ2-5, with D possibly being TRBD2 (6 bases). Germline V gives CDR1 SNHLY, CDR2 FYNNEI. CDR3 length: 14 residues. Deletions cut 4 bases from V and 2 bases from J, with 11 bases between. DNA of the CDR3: TGTGCCAGCAGTGTGGGCGGGGCTCAAGAGACCCAGTACTTC. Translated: CASSVGGAQETQYF.

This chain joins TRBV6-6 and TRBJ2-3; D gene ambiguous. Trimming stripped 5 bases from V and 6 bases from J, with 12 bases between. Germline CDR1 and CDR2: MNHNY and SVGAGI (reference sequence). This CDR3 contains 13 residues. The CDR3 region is CASSNRHGDTQYF. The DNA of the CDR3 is TGTGCCAGCAGTAACCGACACGGGGATACGCAGTATTTT.